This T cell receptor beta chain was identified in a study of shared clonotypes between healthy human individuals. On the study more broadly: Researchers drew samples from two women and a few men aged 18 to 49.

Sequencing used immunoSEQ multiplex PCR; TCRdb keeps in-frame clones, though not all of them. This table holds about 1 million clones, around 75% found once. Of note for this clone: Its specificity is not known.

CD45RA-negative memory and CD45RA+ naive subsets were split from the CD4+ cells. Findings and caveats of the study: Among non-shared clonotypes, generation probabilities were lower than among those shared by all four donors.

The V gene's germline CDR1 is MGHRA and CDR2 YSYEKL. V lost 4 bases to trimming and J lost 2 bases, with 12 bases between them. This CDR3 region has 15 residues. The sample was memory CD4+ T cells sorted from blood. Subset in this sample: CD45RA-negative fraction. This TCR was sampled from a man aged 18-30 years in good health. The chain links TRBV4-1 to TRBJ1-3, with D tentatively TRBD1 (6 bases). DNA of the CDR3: TGCGCCAGCAGCCGGGGCTCAGGGGCTGGAAACACCATATATTTT. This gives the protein CASSRGSGAGNTIYF.